The 16 T cell receptor beta chains reported below all come from one sample, sequenced in a study of beta chain features in type 1 diabetes. Every isolated RNA sample was fully reverse transcribed, so sequencing captured expressed TCRB transcripts. The data were produced by immunoSEQ multiplex PCR, yet TCRdb's version contains in-frame clones alone and is incomplete. Among 550,000 to 850,000 clones, roughly 13% were seen once, and the ten largest hold 0.02% to 0.025%. Study outcomes and limitations: Across all four CD4+ subsets, people with type 1 diabetes showed modestly shorter TCRB CDR3s.

Their antigens are not known. Specimen: naive CD4+ T cells from blood. The source of these receptors is a man aged 18 to 29 with type 1 diabetes.

The chain carries TRBV7-2 and TRBJ2-7; no definite D call. This CDR3 comprises 14 residues. The V end lost 0 bases, the J end lost 0 bases, and 6 bases lay between the germline ends. In germline, CDR1 is SGHTA, CDR2 FQGNSA. CDR3 in amino acids: CASSLAAVSYEQYF. The CDR3 coding sequence is TGTGCCAGCAGCTTAGCGGCAGTCTCCTACGAGCAGTACTTC.

This clone has more than one count but fewer than ten. The chain joins TRBV30 to TRBJ2-3; no clear D. The V gene's germline CDR1 is GTSNPN and CDR2 SVGIG (reference sequence). V dropped 1 base and J dropped 1 base, with 15 bases sitting between them. CDR3 length equals 16 residues. CDR3 coding DNA: TGTGCCTGGAGTGGGGGAACAGCAACCGGCACAGATACGCAGTATTTT. It specifies CAWSGGTATGTDTQYF. Combining the CDR3 with reference TRBV30 and TRBJ2-3 gives the whole variable domain SQTIHQWPATLVQPVGSPLSLECTVEGTSNPNLYWYRQAAGRGLQLLFYSVGIGQISSEVPQNLSASRPQDRQFILSSKKLLLSDSGFYLCAWSGGTATGTDTQYFGPGTRLTVL.

DNA for the CDR3: TGTGCCAGTTGTCCACTTGGGGGGAATACCGGGGAGCTGTTTTTT. Encoded protein: CASCPLGGNTGELFF. The chain is built from TRBV27 and TRBJ2-2, with D maybe TRBD2 (6 bases). The V end lost 9 bases, the J end lost 5 bases, and 19 bases lay between the germline ends. Germline V gene lookup returns CDR1 MNHEY and CDR2 SMNVEV (reference sequence). The CDR3 is 15 residues long.

J is TRBJ2-2 and V is TRBV5-4; TRBD1 is a possible D gene (5 bases). V lost 4 bases and J 0 bases, leaving 10 bases between the germline ends. Germline V lookup: CDR1 SGHNT, CDR2 YYREEE (reference sequence). The CDR3 spans 15 residues. The CDR3 nucleotides are TGTGCCAGCAGCCTGACAGCTACGAACACCGGGGAGCTGTTTTTT. It codes for CASSLTATNTGELFF.

This clone was counted between two and nine times. This chain connects TRBV6-5 to TRBJ2-7; D may correspond to TRBD1 or TRBD2 (5 bases each). With 5 bases removed from V and 2 bases from J, the gap between germline ends came to 10 bases. The CDR3 sequence is 13 residues long. CDR1 is MNHEY, CDR2 SVGAGI, per germline. DNA for the CDR3: TGTGCCAGCAGTATAGAGGGGCCCTACGAGCAGTACTTC. It translates to CASSIEGPYEQYF.

The chain couples TRBV6-1 to TRBJ2-7, with 8 bases lining up with TRBD1. The CDR3 runs to 14 residues. V shed 5 bases, J shed 3 bases, and the junction held 6 bases outside the gene matches. Germline values: CDR1 MNHNS, CDR2 SASEGT. CDR3 DNA: TGTGCCAGCAGTCCGGGACAGGCGTTCTACGAGCAGTACTTC. The encoded protein is CASSPGQAFYEQYF.

The chain uses TRBV30 and TRBJ2-1; maybe TRBD2 (5 bases). This CDR3 is 13 amino acids long. V shed 0 bases and J shed 9 bases, with 12 bases lying between them. Germline-derived CDR1 and CDR2 are GTSNPN and SVGIG (reference sequence). The chain's CDR3 is CAWSVGGLGEQFF. For the CDR3, the DNA is TGTGCCTGGAGTGTAGGCGGGCTCGGTGAGCAGTTCTTC. The complete variable domain, with remaining parts taken from reference TRBV30 and TRBJ2-1, reads SQTIHQWPATLVQPVGSPLSLECTVEGTSNPNLYWYRQAAGRGLQLLFYSVGIGQISSEVPQNLSASRPQDRQFILSSKKLLLSDSGFYLCAWSVGGLGEQFFGPGTRLTVL.

This chain connects TRBV30 to TRBJ1-2; possibly TRBD1 for D (5 bases). The V and J ends lost 7 bases and 5 bases respectively, with 11 bases between them. Germline lookup yields CDR1 GTSNPN and CDR2 SVGIG (reference sequence). The CDR3 is 11 residues long. The CDR3 protein is CASSSGYGYTF. The DNA for the CDR3 is TGTGCCTCCAGTTCAGGGTATGGCTACACCTTC.

This chain joins TRBV29-1 and TRBJ1-4, with D perhaps matching TRBD1 (5 bases). The V gene's germline CDR1 is SQVTM and CDR2 ANQGSEA. This CDR3 has 14 residues. V was shortened by 6 bases and J by 6 bases, with 17 bases between the two germline ends. CDR3 residues: CSVATGTWDEKLFF. The DNA of the CDR3 is TGCAGCGTGGCGACCGGGACCTGGGATGAAAAACTGTTTTTT. The full variable domain, its missing parts supplied by reference TRBV29-1 and TRBJ1-4, is SAVISQKPSRDICQRGTSLTIQCQVDSQVTMMFWYRQQPGQSLTLIATANQGSEATYESGFVIDKFPISRPNLTFSTLTVSNMSPEDSSIYLCSVATGTWDEKLFFGSGTQLSVL.

This clone was counted only a few times. The rearrangement uses TRBV5-1 and TRBJ2-1; no firm D call. Germline CDR1 is SGHRS and CDR2 is YFSETQ. This CDR3 is 12 amino acids long. Trimming removed 1 base at V and 9 bases at J, with 8 bases between. The CDR3 DNA reads TGCGCCAGCAGCTTGATGGAGTCTGAGCAGTTCTTC. This encodes CASSLMESEQFF.

The genes are TRBV6-1 and TRBJ1-1; D unresolved. V lost 10 bases and J lost 6, with 3 bases in between. There are 8 residues in the CDR3. Germline V gene lookup returns CDR1 MNHNS and CDR2 SASEGT. The DNA of the CDR3 is TGTGCCAACTCTGAAGCTTTCTTT. Its translation is CANSEAFF.

V usage is TRBV9 and J usage is TRBJ2-1, with a tentative D call TRBD1 (6 bases). Germline lookup yields CDR1 SGDLS and CDR2 YYNGEE. The CDR3 totals 14 residues. The germline V and J ends were trimmed by 0 bases and 4 bases, with 8 bases remaining between them. The DNA of the CDR3 is TGTGCCAGCAGCGTAGGTAGGGGGTACAATGAGCAGTTCTTC. Amino acids: CASSVGRGYNEQFF.

In DNA form, the CDR3 reads TGTGCCAGCAGCCTAAAGACGGGTAACTATGGCTACACCTTC. Residues: CASSLKTGNYGYTF. This chain uses TRBV7-9 with TRBJ1-2; D call uncertain. The CDR3 contains 14 residues. Germline CDR1 is SEHNR and CDR2 is FQNEAQ (reference sequence). Trimming cost V 5 bases and J 1 base, with 11 bases left between them.

This rearrangement joins TRBV7-6 to TRBJ2-1; TRBD2 matches 7 bases. CDR1 is SGHVS and CDR2 is FNYEAQ in the germline V gene. CDR3 size: 14 residues. Trimming at V came to 5 bases and at J to 7 bases, leaving 8 bases not matched to a gene. CDR3 region: CASSLKTSYNEQFF. Here the CDR3 DNA reads TGTGCCAGCAGCCTCAAGACTAGCTATAATGAGCAGTTCTTC.

The chain carries TRBV30 and TRBJ2-5; D could derive from TRBD1 or TRBD2 (6 bases each). The J call may be faulty, since TRBJ2-7 better matches the DNA end. The CDR3 has 14 residues. Germline CDR1 is GTSNPN and CDR2 is SVGIG (reference sequence). Here the CDR3 reads CAWSVGGGSYEQYF. The DNA for the CDR3 is TGTGCCTGGAGTGTCGGAGGGGGGTCCTACGAGCAGTACTTC.

This clone was found a few times. The gene calls are TRBV18 and TRBJ2-3, with 7 bases identical to TRBD1. The ends lost 1 base at V and 1 base at J; junction bases unmatched: 8. In germline, CDR1 is KGHSH, CDR2 LQKENI. CDR3 length: 17 amino acids. The CDR3 nucleotides are TGTGCCAGCTCACCACGACGACAGGGTTGGGGCACAGATACGCAGTATTTT. This gives the protein CASSPRRQGWGTDTQYF.